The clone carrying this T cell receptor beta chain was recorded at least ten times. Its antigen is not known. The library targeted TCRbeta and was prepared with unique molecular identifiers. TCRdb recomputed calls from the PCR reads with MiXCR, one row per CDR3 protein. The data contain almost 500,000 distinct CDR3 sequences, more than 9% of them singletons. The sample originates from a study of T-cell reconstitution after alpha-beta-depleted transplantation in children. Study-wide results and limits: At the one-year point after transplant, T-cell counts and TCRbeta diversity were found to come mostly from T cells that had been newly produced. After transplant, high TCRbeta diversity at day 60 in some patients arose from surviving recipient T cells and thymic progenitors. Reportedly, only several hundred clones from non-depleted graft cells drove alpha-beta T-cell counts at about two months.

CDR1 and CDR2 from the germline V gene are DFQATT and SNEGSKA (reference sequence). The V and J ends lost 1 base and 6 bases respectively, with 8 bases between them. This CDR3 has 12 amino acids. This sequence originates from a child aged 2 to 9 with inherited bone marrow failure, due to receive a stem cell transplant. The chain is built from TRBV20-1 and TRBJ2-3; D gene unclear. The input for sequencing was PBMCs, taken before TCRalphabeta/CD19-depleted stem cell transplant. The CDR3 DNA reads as TGCAGTGCTAGAGCGGCGAGGGATACGCAGTATTTT. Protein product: CSARAARDTQYF.